The present TCR beta chain was sequenced within a study of blood T cell repertoires in COVID-19. About the research overall: From the United States, Italy and Spain came samples of acute and convalescent COVID-19.

The CDR3 has 16 amino acids. The V gene end was trimmed by 0 bases and the J gene end by 7 bases; junction bases not matched to a gene: 11. The germline V gene has CDR1 SGHDT and CDR2 YYEEEE. In the source study's methods: Reference gene primer amplification gave nucleated cell count estimates. Only in-frame clones appear in the TCRdb table, and some are missing; sequencing was by immunoSEQ multiplex PCR. The DNA gave D and trimming, while V, J and clone size come from that table. This sample carries some 120,000 clones, around four fifths of them seen once, and the ten largest clones take over 15%. The rearrangement links TRBV5-6 to TRBJ2-5; 8 nucleotides agree with TRBD1. What was sequenced was peripheral blood. This receptor was identified in a man older than 75 with acute or convalescent COVID-19. CDR3 protein: CASSLDGGTGGGTQYF. DNA of the CDR3: TGTGCCAGCAGCTTGGATGGCGGGACAGGTGGCGGGACCCAGTACTTC.